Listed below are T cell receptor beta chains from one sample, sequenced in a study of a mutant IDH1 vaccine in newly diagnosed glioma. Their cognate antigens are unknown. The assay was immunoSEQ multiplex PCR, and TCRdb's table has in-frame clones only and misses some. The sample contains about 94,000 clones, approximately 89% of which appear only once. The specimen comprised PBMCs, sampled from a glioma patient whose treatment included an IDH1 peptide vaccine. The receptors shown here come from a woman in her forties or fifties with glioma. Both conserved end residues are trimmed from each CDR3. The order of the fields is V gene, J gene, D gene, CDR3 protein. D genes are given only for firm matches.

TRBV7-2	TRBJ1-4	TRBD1	ASSSPVGQGWEKLF
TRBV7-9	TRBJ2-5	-	ASSFSSTGQETQY
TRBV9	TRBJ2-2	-	ASSYTQETGELF
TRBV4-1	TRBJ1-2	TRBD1	ASSRGQGAPLSGYT
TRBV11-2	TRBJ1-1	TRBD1	ASSLPRQGPEAF
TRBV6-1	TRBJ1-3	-	ASSDGRGNTIY
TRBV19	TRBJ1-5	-	ASSIAQYRQPQH
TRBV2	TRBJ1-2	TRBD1	ASSGTGGVGYT
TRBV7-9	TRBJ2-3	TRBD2	ASSPGTSGLGLDTQY
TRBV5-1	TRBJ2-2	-	ASSLRVAGELF
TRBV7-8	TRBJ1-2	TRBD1	ASSLSGQGNGYT
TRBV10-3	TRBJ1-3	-	AIRTSGSGNTIY
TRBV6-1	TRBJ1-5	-	ASSPRDQPQH
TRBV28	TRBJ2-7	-	ASSREQGGGDEQY
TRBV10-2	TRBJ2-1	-	ASSDVGNEQF
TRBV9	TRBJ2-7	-	ASSVDGTPGEQY
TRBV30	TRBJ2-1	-	AWRSSSASYNEQF
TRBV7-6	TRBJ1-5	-	ASSLNRHQPQH
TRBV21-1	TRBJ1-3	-	ASSKIAEFSGNTIY
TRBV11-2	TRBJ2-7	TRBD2	ASSPRSGGSYEQY
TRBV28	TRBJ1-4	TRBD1	ASSSPGGRPEKLF
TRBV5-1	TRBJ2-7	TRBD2	ASGLAGGREQY
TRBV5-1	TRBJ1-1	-	ASSLGQMRGEAF
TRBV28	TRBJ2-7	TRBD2	ASSLFGRGNYEQY
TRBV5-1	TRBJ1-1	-	ASSFPDMGTEAF
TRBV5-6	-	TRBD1	ASSLTDRGHEQY
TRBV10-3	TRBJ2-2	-	AINHENRAGELF
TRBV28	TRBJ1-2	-	AAGAGTSVGGYT
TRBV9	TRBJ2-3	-	ASSPGGGTPSTDTQY
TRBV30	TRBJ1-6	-	AWRPQGYGESPLH
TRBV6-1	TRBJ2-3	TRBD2	ASSEISGRATSKVTQY
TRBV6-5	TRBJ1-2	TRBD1	ASSYTGQGPGYT
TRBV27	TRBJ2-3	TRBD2	ASSLLLAVSTDTQY
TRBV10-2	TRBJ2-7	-	ASSEWRLEQY
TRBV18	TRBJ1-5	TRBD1	ASSPSSRTGDNQPQH
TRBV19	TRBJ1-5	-	ASSKVHNQPQH